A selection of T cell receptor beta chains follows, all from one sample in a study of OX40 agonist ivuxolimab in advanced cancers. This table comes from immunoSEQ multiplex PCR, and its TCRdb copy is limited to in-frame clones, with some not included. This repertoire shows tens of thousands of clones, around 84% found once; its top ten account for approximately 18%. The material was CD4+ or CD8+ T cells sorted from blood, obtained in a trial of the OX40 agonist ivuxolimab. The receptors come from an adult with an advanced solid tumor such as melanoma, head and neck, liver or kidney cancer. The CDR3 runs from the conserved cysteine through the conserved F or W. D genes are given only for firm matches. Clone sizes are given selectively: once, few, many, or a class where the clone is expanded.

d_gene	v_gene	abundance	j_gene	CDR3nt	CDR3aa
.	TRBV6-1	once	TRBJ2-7	TGTGCCAGCGCCCCCACAGGTGCCTACGAGCAGTACTTC	CASAPTGAYEQYF
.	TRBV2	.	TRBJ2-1	TGTGCCAGCAGTCCTACTCAGGGGACTCTCAATGAGCAGTTCTTC	CASSPTQGTLNEQFF
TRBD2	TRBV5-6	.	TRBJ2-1	TGTGCCAGCAGCTTGTTACTAGCGGGCTACAATGAGCAGTTCTTC	CASSLLLAGYNEQFF
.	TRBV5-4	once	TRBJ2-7	TGTGCCAGCAGCCCAAGGGGGGATGAGCAGTACTTC	CASSPRGDEQYF
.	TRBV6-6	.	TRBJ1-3	TGTGCCAGCAGCCACACCGATTCTGGAAACACCATATATTTT	CASSHTDSGNTIYF
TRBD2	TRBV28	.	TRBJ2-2	TGTGCCAGCCTGACTAGCGGGGGGGACGGGGAGCTGTTTTTT	CASLTSGGDGELFF
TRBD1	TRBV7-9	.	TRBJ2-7	TGTGCCAGCAGCCCGCCTTCTGGACAGGGCTACGAGCAGTACTTC	CASSPPSGQGYEQYF
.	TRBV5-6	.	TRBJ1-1	TGTGCCAGCAGATTCGGGGGGGGCACTGAAGCTTTCTTT	CASRFGGGTEAFF
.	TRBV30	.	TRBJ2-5	TGTGCCTGGAGTGTACCAGGAGGGAGTTCCTGGGAGACCCAGTACTTC	CAWSVPGGSSWETQYF
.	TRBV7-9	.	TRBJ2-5	TGTGCCAGCAGCTTAAGTGACCTTAAAGAGACCCAGTACTTC	CASSLSDLKETQYF
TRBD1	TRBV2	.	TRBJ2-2	TGTGCCAGCAGTGAGGGGACAGGGCGAACCGGGGAGCTGTTTTTT	CASSEGTGRTGELFF
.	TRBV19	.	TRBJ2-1	TGTGCCAGTAGTATCGGGACCCAGAGTGAGCAGTTCTTC	CASSIGTQSEQFF
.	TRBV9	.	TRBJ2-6	TGTGCCAGCAGCGTAGCTTCTGGGGCCAACGTCCTGACTTTC	CASSVASGANVLTF
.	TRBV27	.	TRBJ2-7	TGTGCCAGCAGTACCGGGACCGTGGTCTCCTACGAGCAGTACTTC	CASSTGTVVSYEQYF
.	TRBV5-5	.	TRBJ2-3	TGTGCCAGCAGCTTGTCCAGATCAGATACGCAGTATTTT	CASSLSRSDTQYF
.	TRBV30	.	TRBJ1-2	TGCGCCTTGAACCCCGGGACCGGAGGTGGCTACACCTTC	CALNPGTGGGYTF
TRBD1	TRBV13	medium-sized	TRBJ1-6	TGTGCCAGCAGCACCGGGACAGGGGAGAATTCACCCCTCCACTTT	CASSTGTGENSPLHF
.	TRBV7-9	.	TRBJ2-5	TGTGCCAGCAGCTTACTCGGAGGGGAGACCCAGTACTTC	CASSLLGGETQYF
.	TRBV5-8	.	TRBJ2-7	TGTGCCAGCAGCGAACCCCAGGGCCCCTACGAGCAGTACTTC	CASSEPQGPYEQYF
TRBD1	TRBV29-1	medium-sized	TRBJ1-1	TGCAGCGCTAAAGCAGGGGGCGCAATAAGGAACACTGAAGCTTTCTTT	CSAKAGGAIRNTEAFF
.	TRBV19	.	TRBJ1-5	TGTGCCAGTAGTATAGCATGGACGGTATATAGCAATCAGCCCCAGCATTTT	CASSIAWTVYSNQPQHF
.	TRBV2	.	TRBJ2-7	TGTGCCAGCAGTGAATTCCCCTACGAGCAGTACTTC	CASSEFPYEQYF
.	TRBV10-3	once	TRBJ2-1	TGTGCCATCAGTGACGGCGGAATCAATGAGCAGTTCTTC	CAISDGGINEQFF
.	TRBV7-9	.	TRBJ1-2	TGTGCCAGCAGCTTAGGAGGGGGTAGAGGCTACACCTTC	CASSLGGGRGYTF
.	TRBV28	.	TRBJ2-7	TGTGCCAGCAGCCGAACTCGTGCCTCTCCCTACGAGCAGTACTTC	CASSRTRASPYEQYF
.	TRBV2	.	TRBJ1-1	TGTGCCAGCAGGGGGACTGACGAAGCTTTCTTT	CASRGTDEAFF
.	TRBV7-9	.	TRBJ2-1	TGTGCCAGCACCCAGACGGGATCCTACAATGAGCAGTTCTTC	CASTQTGSYNEQFF
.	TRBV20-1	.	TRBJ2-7	TGCAGTGCTCCGGTAGCCTACGAGCAGTACTTC	CSAPVAYEQYF
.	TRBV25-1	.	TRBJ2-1	TGTGCCAGCAGTGAGGGTTGGGACAATGAGCAGTTCTTC	CASSEGWDNEQFF